This T cell receptor (beta chain) was captured by sequencing in a study of T cell repertoires in cytomegalovirus infection. Whole-study results and caveats: Carriers of CMV and the relevant HLA type were discriminated by public TCR beta frequency. The response measured ex vivo was dominated by TCR beta clonotypes (HLA-C-restricted and CMV-specific).

The length of the CDR3 is 16 residues. Germline V gene sequence: CDR1 MGHRA, CDR2 YSYEKL. J gave up 4 bases and V 2 bases, and 4 bases lay outside the gene matches. This clonotype was seen a few times. Its antigen is not known. TCRdb ran MiXCR on the reads and lists one entry per CDR3 protein. The table lists about 530,000 distinct CDR3 sequences, more than 20% of them singletons. The sequencing sample was made of PBMCs. This TCR was recovered from a human donor in good health (CMV status not recorded). Some clones in this sample may be carry-over from other donors' samples. This chain connects TRBV4-1 to TRBJ1-5; TRBD1 matches 11 bases. CDR3 DNA sequence: TGCGCCAGCAGCCAACCCGGGACAGGGGGAAATCAGCCCCAGCATTTT. Protein product: CASSQPGTGGNQPQHF.